This T cell receptor beta chain was recorded in a study of a mutant IDH1 vaccine in newly diagnosed glioma. Points on this clone: Its antigen is not identified.

Here immunoSEQ multiplex PCR was the method, and the copy in TCRdb shows in-frame clones only, minus some. The table has around 61,000 clones, about 80% seen once. Indicated time point: week 47, end of study. Each dose delivered 300 ug of mutant IDH1 20-mer peptide subcutaneously with imiquimod. The TCR comes from a man aged 50 to 59 with glioma. The sample consisted of PBMCs, taken from a glioma patient whose treatment included an IDH1 peptide vaccine.

The CDR3 nucleotides are TGTGCCAGCAGCTTAAACCGGCCAACAAATGAGCAGTTCTTC. Protein product: CASSLNRPTNEQFF. The chain recombines TRBV7-9 with TRBJ2-1; no reliable D call. Germline CDR1 SEHNR, CDR2 FQNEAQ (reference sequence). V was shortened by 2 bases and J by 7 bases, with 12 bases between the two germline ends. The CDR3 runs to 14 residues. The variable domain in full, completed from reference TRBV7-9 and TRBJ2-1, reads DTGVSQNPRHKITKRGQNVTFRCDPISEHNRLYWYRQTLGQGPEFLTYFQNEAQLEKSRLLSDRFSAERPKGSFSTLEIQRTEQGDSAMYLCASSLNRPTNEQFFGPGTRLTVL.